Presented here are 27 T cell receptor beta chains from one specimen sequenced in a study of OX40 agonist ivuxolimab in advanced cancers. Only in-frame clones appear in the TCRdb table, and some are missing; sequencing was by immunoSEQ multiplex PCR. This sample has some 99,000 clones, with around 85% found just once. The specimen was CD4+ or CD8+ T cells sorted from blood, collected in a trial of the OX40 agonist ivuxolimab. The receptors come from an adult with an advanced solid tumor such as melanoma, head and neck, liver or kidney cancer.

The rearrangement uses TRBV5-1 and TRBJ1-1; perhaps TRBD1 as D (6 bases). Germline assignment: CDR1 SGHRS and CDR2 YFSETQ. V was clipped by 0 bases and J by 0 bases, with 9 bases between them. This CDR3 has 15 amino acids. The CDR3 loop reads CASSLGTAMNTEAFF. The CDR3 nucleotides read TGCGCCAGCAGCTTGGGGACAGCCATGAACACTGAAGCTTTCTTT.

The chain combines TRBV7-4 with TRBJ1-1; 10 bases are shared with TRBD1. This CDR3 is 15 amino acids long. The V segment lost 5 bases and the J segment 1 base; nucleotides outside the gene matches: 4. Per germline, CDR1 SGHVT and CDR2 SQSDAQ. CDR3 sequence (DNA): TGTGCCAGCAGCCCAAGGGACAGGGGGAACACTGAAGCTTTCTTT. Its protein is CASSPRDRGNTEAFF.

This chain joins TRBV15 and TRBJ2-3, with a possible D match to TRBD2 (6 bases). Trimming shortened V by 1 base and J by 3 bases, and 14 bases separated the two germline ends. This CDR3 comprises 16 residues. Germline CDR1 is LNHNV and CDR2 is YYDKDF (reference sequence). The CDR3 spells CATSRVGVGGTDTQYF. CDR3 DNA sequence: TGTGCCACCAGCAGAGTTGGCGTGGGGGGAACAGATACGCAGTATTTT.

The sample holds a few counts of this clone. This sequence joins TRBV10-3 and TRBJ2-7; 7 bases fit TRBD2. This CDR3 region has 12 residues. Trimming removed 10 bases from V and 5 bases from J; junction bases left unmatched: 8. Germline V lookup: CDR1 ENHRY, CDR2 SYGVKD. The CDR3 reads CATSGTNDEQYF. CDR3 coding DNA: TGTGCCACCTCCGGGACTAACGACGAGCAGTACTTC.

The CDR3 region has the DNA TGTGCCAGCAGATTTTGGACTGAAGCTTTCTTT. Amino acid sequence: CASRFWTEAFF. The V and J genes are TRBV2 and TRBJ1-1; unclear D gene. V lost 6 bases, J lost 5 bases, and 7 bases lay in between. Germline V lookup: CDR1 SNHLY, CDR2 FYNNEI. CDR3 length equals 11 residues.

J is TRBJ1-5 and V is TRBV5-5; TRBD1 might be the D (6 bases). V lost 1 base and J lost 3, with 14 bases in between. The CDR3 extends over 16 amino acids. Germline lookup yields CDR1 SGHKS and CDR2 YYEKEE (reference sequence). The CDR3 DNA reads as TGTGCCAGCAGCTTGTCGCAGGGGAGGTACAATCAGCCCCAGCATTTT. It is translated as CASSLSQGRYNQPQHF. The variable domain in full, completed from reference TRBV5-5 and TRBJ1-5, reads DAGVTQSPTHLIKTRGQQVTLRCSPISGHKSVSWYQQVLGQGPQFIFQYYEKEERGRGNFPDRFSARQFPNYSSELNVNALLLGDSALYLCASSLSQGRYNQPQHFGDGTRLSIL.

CDR3 DNA: TGTGCCAGCAGCCTGGTTTACTCTGGAAACACCATATATTTT. Residues: CASSLVYSGNTIYF. The chain combines TRBV5-5 with TRBJ1-3; D call uncertain. The CDR3 is 14 amino acids. V lost 4 bases, J lost 0 bases, and 8 bases lay in between. Looked up from germline, CDR1 is SGHKS and CDR2 is YYEKEE (reference sequence).

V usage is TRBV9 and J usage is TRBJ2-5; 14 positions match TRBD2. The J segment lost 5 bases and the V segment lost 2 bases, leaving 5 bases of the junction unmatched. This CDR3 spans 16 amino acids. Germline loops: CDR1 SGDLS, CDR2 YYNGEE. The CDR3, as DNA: TGTGCCAGCAGCGTCCTGACTAGCGGGGGGGCCGAGACCCAGTACTTC. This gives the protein CASSVLTSGGAETQYF.

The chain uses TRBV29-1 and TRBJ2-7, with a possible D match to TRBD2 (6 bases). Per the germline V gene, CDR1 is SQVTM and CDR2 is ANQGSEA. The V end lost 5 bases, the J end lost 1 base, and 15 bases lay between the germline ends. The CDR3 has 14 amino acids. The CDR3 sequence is CSVSGTLLSYEQYF. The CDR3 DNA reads TGCAGCGTTTCCGGGACTCTCCTATCCTACGAGCAGTACTTC.

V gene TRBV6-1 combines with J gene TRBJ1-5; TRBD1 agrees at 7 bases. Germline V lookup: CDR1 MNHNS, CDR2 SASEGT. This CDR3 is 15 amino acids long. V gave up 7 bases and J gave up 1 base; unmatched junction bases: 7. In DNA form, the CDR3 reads TGTGCCAGCACCCTGGGGACAGTAAGCAATCAGCCCCAGCATTTT. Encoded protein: CASTLGTVSNQPQHF.

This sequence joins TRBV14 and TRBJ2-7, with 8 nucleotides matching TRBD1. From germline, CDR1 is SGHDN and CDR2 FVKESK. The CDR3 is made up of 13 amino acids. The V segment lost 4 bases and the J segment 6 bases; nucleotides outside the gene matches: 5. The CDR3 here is CASSPFTGGEQYF. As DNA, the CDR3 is TGTGCCAGCAGCCCATTTACAGGGGGCGAGCAGTACTTC.

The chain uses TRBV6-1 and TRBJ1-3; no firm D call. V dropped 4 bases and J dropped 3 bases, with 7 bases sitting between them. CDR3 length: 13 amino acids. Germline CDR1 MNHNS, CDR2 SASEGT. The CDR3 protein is CASSGYIGNTIYF. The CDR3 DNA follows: TGTGCCAGCAGTGGGTACATTGGAAACACCATATATTTT.

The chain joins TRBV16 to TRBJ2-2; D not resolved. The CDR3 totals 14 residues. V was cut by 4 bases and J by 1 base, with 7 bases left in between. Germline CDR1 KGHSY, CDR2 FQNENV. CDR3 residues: CASSPRRNTGELFF. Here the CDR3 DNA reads TGTGCCAGCAGCCCCCGCAGGAACACCGGGGAGCTGTTTTTT.

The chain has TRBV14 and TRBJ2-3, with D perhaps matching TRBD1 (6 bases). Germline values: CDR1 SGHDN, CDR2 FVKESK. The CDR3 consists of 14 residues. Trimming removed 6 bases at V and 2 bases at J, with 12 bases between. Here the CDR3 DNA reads TGTGCCAGCAGTTACAGGGCTATCACAGATACGCAGTATTTT. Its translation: CASSYRAITDTQYF.

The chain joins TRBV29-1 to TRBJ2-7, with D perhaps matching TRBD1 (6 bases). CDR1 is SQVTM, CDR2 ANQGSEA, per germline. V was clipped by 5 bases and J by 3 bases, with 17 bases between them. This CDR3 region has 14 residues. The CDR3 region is CSVQGGTLGYEQYF. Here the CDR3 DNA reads TGCAGCGTTCAAGGGGGAACCCTCGGCTACGAGCAGTACTTC.

The CDR3 nucleotides are TGCGCCAGCAGCTTGTATCTCGGGGCCGGGGAGCTGTTTTTT. Translation gives CASSLYLGAGELFF. The chain carries TRBV5-1 and TRBJ2-2, with a tentative D call TRBD2 (5 bases). The V gene lost 1 base and the J gene lost 6 bases, with 10 bases spanning the gap. The CDR3 consists of 14 residues. The V gene's germline CDR1 is SGHRS and CDR2 YFSETQ.

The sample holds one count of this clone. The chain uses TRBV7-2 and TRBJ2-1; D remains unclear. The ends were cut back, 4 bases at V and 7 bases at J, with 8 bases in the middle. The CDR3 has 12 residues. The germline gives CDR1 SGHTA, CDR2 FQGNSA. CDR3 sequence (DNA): TGTGCCAGCAGCTCGCCGGCGAATGAGCAGTTCTTC. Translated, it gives CASSSPANEQFF.

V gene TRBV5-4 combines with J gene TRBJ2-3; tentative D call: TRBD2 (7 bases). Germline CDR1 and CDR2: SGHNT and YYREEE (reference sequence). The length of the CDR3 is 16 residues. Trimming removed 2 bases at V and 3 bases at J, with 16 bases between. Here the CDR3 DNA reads TGTGCCAGCAGCTTTGGGGGGGGTCAGGGGACAGATACGCAGTATTTT. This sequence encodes CASSFGGGQGTDTQYF.

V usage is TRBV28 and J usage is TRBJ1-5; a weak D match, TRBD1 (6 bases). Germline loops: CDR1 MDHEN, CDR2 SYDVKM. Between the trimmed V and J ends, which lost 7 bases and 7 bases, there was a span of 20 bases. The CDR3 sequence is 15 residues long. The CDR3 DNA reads TGTGCCAGCATCCCCGGCGCAGGGGATCGGCAGCCCCAGCATTTT. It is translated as CASIPGAGDRQPQHF.

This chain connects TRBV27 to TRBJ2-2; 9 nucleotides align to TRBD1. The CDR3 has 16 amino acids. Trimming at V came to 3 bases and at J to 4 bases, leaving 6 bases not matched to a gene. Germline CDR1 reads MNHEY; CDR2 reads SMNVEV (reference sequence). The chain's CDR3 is CASSFRDRAATGELFF. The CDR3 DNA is TGTGCCAGCAGTTTTCGGGACAGGGCCGCCACCGGGGAGCTGTTTTTT.

DNA of the CDR3: TGTGCCAGCAGTTTATCACAGGGGGCGGGCTACACCTTC. Its protein is CASSLSQGAGYTF. The chain has TRBV28 and TRBJ1-2; 9 bases are shared with TRBD1. Germline V gene sequence: CDR1 MDHEN, CDR2 SYDVKM. After removal of 1 base from V and 8 bases from J, the junction contained 2 bases not matched to a gene. There are 13 residues in the CDR3.

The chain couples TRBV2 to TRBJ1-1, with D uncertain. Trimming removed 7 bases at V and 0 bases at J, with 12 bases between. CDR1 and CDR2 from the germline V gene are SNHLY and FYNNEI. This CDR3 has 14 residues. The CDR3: CASNRGSVNTEAFF. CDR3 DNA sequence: TGTGCCAGCAATCGGGGATCGGTGAACACTGAAGCTTTCTTT.

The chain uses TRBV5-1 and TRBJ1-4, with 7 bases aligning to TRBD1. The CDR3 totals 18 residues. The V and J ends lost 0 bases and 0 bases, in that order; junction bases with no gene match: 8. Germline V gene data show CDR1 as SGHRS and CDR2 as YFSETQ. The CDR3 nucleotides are TGCGCCAGCAGCTTGGTAGAGCAGGGGGGACCAACTAATGAAAAACTGTTTTTT. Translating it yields CASSLVEQGGPTNEKLFF.

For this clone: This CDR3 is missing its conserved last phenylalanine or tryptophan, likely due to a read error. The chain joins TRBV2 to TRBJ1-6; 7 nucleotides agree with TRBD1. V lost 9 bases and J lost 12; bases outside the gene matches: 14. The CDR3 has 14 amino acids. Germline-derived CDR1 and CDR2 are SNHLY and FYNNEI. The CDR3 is CASRPGQLTVPLHL. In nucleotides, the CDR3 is TGTGCCAGTCGTCCGGGACAGCTCACCGTACCCCTCCACCTT.

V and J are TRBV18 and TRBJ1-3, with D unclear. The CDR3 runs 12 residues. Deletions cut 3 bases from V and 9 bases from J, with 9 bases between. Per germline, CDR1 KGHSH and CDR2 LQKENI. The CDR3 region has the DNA TGTGCCAGCTCACCGCAGAAAGGCACCATATATTTT. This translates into CASSPQKGTIYF.

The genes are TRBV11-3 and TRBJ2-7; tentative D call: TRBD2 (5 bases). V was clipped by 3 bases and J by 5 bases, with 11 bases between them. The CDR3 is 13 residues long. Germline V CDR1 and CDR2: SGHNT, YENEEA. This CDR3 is CASSFGERDEQYF. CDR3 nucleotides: TGTGCCAGCAGCTTCGGGGAACGCGACGAGCAGTACTTC.

The CDR3: CASSEGWGGQETQYF. The CDR3 nucleotides read TGTGCCAGCAGTGAAGGGTGGGGGGGTCAAGAGACCCAGTACTTC. The chain joins TRBV2 to TRBJ2-5; 7 bases line up with TRBD2. The CDR3 extends over 15 amino acids. Unmatched junction bases numbered 4, after V lost 1 base and J lost 2 bases. Germline lookup yields CDR1 SNHLY and CDR2 FYNNEI.